This TCR beta chain comes out of a study of early T cells in non-severe SARS-CoV-2 infection (dated by TCRdb to the early 2020s). For the study in its entirety: Because TCR sequencing relied on bulk RNA taken from unsorted whole blood, pairing of alpha and beta chains was not possible.

A case-control design nested within a healthcare worker cohort in London, UK, was used, with weekly nasopharyngeal swab PCR tests and blood sampling performed. Between 23 and 31 March 2020, the week of the UK lockdown, healthcare workers were enrolled and then followed up weekly for as long as 16 weeks. The CDR3 runs 14 residues from the cysteine to the phenylalanine. CDR3 DNA is the only sequence kept; it has 42 bases, read in frame from the first base. V drops 4 bases and J drops 3 bases, leaving 13 bases in between. Broad study findings and their caveats: VDJdb matching was skewed toward anti-spike CD8 responses and likely underestimated virus-specific expansions by missing private and CD4 specificities.

In its sample, this clonotype was seen many times. No antigen is known for it. No quality values exist for individual bases; no much larger clone is one base distant. Libraries were constructed by 5' RACE. TCRdb records NextSeq 500 as the sequencer. Unique molecular identifiers were attached to individual cDNA molecules in the TCR library protocol so that sequencing error and PCR bias could be corrected. Both TCR alpha and beta chains were sequenced, and tight co-correlation was observed between alpha and beta sequence abundances in each sample. For the original study's pipeline: Decombinator V4 was used to annotate TCR sequences for V gene, J gene and CDR3. Expanded TCRs were defined as changing significantly between any two time points under a Poisson model with p below 0.0001. TCR abundances were normalised to the total number of TCRs sequenced per sample and were expressed as counts per million. MAIT TCRs were defined by TRAV1-2 paired with TRAJ12, TRAJ20 or TRAJ33, and iNKT TCRs by TRAV10 paired with TRAJ18. A search of VDJdb, accessed on 1 November 2021, was run for TCRs annotated to CMV, EBV and SARS-CoV-2, with TCRs annotated for multiple antigens excluded. The public reads were quality trimmed at Q25 with fastp and then assembled into clones with MiXCR by TCRdb, keeping productive beta chains. Identical CDR3 protein sequences are pooled into one entry, listed with their most common genes and DNA. The V and J calls come from TCRdb's annotation, not from the publication. The sample yields roughly 90,000 distinct CDR3 sequences; about 14% were counted once. The ten most abundant clones make up 5% to 7.5% of the sample.

The source material was whole blood. The chain joins TRBV12-3 or TRBV12-4 to TRBJ2-7; the D region possibly corresponds to TRBD1 (6 bases align). The clonotype originates from an adult who was a healthcare worker with PCR-confirmed SARS-CoV-2 infection or an uninfected control (not recorded which). The DNA sequence is as follows: TGTGCCAGCAGTTCCCCGGGACAAATCTACGAGCAGTACTTC. It encodes CASSSPGQIYEQYF.